Listed below are T cell receptor beta chains from one sample, sequenced in a study of radiation and T cells in renal cell carcinoma. Data came from immunoSEQ multiplex PCR; TCRdb stores just in-frame clones and leaves some out. This sample has around 77,000 clones; around four fifths occur once, and the top ten carry under 2.5%. The sample here was blood, taken from a patient whose treatment included radiotherapy and nephrectomy. The receptors originated from a woman aged 55-70 years with renal cell carcinoma. Each CDR3 is given with its conserved first and last residue. Each record gives: CDR3 protein, CDR3 DNA, V gene, clone size, J gene, D gene. D genes are given only for firm matches. Clone size appears in some rows only: once, few, many, or a class for an expanded clone.

CDR3: CASRWGSEYGYTF
DNA: TGTGCCAGCCGGTGGGGCAGCGAATATGGCTACACCTTC
V: TRBV28
size: -
J: TRBJ1-2
D: -

CDR3: CASSLTDRGPYGYTF
DNA: TGTGCCAGCAGCTTAACGGACAGGGGGCCTTATGGCTACACCTTC
V: TRBV7-2
size: once
J: TRBJ1-2
D: TRBD1

CDR3: CASSLKQGPNTEAFF
DNA: TGTGCCAGCAGCTTGAAACAGGGGCCGAACACTGAAGCTTTCTTT
V: TRBV7-9
size: -
J: TRBJ1-1
D: TRBD1

CDR3: CASSQEKGGLAGRHTQYF
DNA: TGTGCCAGCAGCCAAGAGAAGGGTGGGCTAGCGGGGAGGCATACGCAGTATTTT
V: TRBV4-2
size: -
J: TRBJ2-3
D: TRBD2

CDR3: CASGLGNLGLNTEAFF
DNA: TGTGCTAGTGGTTTAGGAAACCTGGGGTTGAACACTGAAGCTTTCTTT
V: TRBV12-5
size: -
J: TRBJ1-1
D: -

CDR3: CASSGRASYQYF
DNA: TGTGCCAGCAGCGGCCGGGCCTCCTATCAGTATTTT
V: TRBV6-5
size: -
J: TRBJ2-3
D: -

CDR3: CASSLDGSGRAVKNIQYF
DNA: TGCGCCAGCAGCTTGGATGGCAGCGGGAGGGCCGTCAAAAACATTCAGTACTTC
V: TRBV5-1
size: -
J: TRBJ2-4
D: TRBD2

CDR3: CAWTRGLTNSPLHF
DNA: TGTGCCTGGACCAGGGGTCTCACTAATTCACCCCTCCACTTT
V: TRBV30
size: -
J: TRBJ1-6
D: -

CDR3: CSVPGTGYTEAFF
DNA: TGCAGCGTACCCGGTACGGGGTACACTGAAGCTTTCTTT
V: TRBV29-1
size: few
J: TRBJ1-1
D: -

CDR3: CASSTDRDTEAFF
DNA: TGTGCCAGTAGTACCGACAGGGACACTGAAGCTTTCTTT
V: TRBV19
size: -
J: TRBJ1-1
D: TRBD1

CDR3: CASSLAEGTEAFF
DNA: TGTGCCAGCAGCTTAGCGGAGGGCACTGAAGCTTTCTTT
V: TRBV7-2
size: -
J: TRBJ1-1
D: -

CDR3: CASSPRTGENEQFF
DNA: TGTGCCAGCAGCCCCCGGACAGGGGAGAATGAGCAGTTCTTC
V: TRBV9
size: -
J: TRBJ2-1
D: TRBD1

CDR3: CASRPGLNTGELFF
DNA: TGTGCCAGCAGGCCGGGACTAAACACCGGGGAGCTGTTTTTT
V: TRBV6-6
size: -
J: TRBJ2-2
D: TRBD2

CDR3: CASSYAGKDTQYF
DNA: TGTGCCAGCAGTTACGCAGGGAAAGATACCCAGTACTTC
V: TRBV6-6
size: -
J: TRBJ2-5
D: -

CDR3: CASSLMGGYEQYF
DNA: TGTGCCAGCAGCTTAATGGGGGGTTACGAGCAGTACTTC
V: TRBV7-3
size: once
J: TRBJ2-7
D: -

CDR3: CAGGQGDYGYTF
DNA: TGTGCCGGGGGACAAGGAGACTATGGCTACACCTTC
V: TRBV28
size: -
J: TRBJ1-2
D: -

CDR3: CSVSTGPNTEAFF
DNA: TGCAGCGTCTCGACAGGCCCGAACACTGAAGCTTTCTTT
V: TRBV29-1
size: few
J: TRBJ1-1
D: -

CDR3: CARSPILGAISNQPQHF
DNA: TGTGCCAGAAGCCCGATCCTGGGGGCCATTAGCAATCAGCCCCAGCATTTT
V: TRBV5-3
size: -
J: TRBJ1-5
D: -

CDR3: CASSVEGEGGYTF
DNA: TGTGCCAGCAGCGTAGAAGGGGAAGGAGGCTACACCTTC
V: TRBV9
size: few
J: TRBJ1-2
D: -

CDR3: CASSPPTSGYEQYF
DNA: TGTGCCAGCTCACCACCTACTAGCGGGTACGAGCAGTACTTC
V: TRBV18
size: -
J: TRBJ2-7
D: TRBD2

CDR3: CASSRTASMNTEAFF
DNA: TGTGCCAGCAGTAGGACAGCCAGCATGAACACTGAAGCTTTCTTT
V: TRBV6-4
size: -
J: TRBJ1-1
D: -

CDR3: CASSLVAGEQYF
DNA: TGTGCCAGCAGCTTAGTAGCGGGGGAGCAGTACTTC
V: TRBV11-2
size: -
J: TRBJ2-7
D: TRBD2

CDR3: CASSRTEFSYEQYF
DNA: TGCGCCAGCAGCAGGACGGAATTTTCCTACGAGCAGTACTTC
V: TRBV5-1
size: -
J: TRBJ2-7
D: -

CDR3: CASSPAPPLRYF
DNA: TGTGCCAGCAGCCCCGCCCCACCCTTAAGGTACTTC
V: TRBV7-8
size: -
J: TRBJ2-7
D: -

CDR3: CASSNYRDRSYEQYF
DNA: TGTGCCAGCAGCAATTATAGGGACAGGTCCTACGAGCAGTACTTC
V: TRBV11-2
size: -
J: TRBJ2-7
D: TRBD1

CDR3: CASSRGTGLYGYTF
DNA: TGTGCCAGCAGCCGGGGAACAGGGCTCTATGGCTACACCTTC
V: TRBV7-9
size: -
J: TRBJ1-2
D: -

CDR3: CASSSIGTGDGYTF
DNA: TGTGCCAGCAGCTCAATCGGGACAGGTGATGGCTACACCTTC
V: TRBV5-4
size: -
J: TRBJ1-2
D: TRBD1

CDR3: CASSQEFDRGYMAQYF
DNA: TGCGCCAGCAGCCAAGAATTCGACAGGGGGTATATGGCCCAGTACTTC
V: TRBV4-3
size: -
J: TRBJ2-5
D: TRBD1

CDR3: CASSLVLSEQYF
DNA: TGTGCCAGCAGCTTGGTTTTGAGTGAGCAGTACTTC
V: TRBV5-4
size: -
J: TRBJ2-7
D: -

CDR3: CASSLVSTGWGKLFF
DNA: TGTGCCAGCAGCTTAGTATCCACAGGGTGGGGAAAACTGTTTTTT
V: TRBV7-9
size: -
J: TRBJ1-4
D: -

CDR3: CASSLPPGLAGLEQYF
DNA: TGTGCCAGCAGTTTACCCCCCGGACTAGCGGGACTCGAGCAGTACTTC
V: TRBV28
size: once
J: TRBJ2-7
D: TRBD2